This T cell receptor beta chain emerged from a study of control samples from healthy donors and cancer patients. This table comes from immunoSEQ multiplex PCR, and its TCRdb copy is limited to in-frame clones, with some not included. The sample holds some 110,000 clones, around 89% seen once. This CDR3 contains 16 residues. V gave up 4 bases and J gave up 1 base; unmatched junction bases: 9. CDR1 SGHRS and CDR2 YFSETQ come from the germline V gene. The specimen was blood. The V call is TRBV5-1, the J call TRBJ1-1; TRBD1 matches at 8 bases. The receptor was derived from a woman between 70 and 85 years old in good health. CDR3 DNA: TGCGCCAGCAGCCCGAGATGGACAGGGCGGAACACTGAAGCTTTCTTT. This encodes CASSPRWTGRNTEAFF.